This T cell receptor beta chain comes out of a study of T-cell memory formation after mild COVID-19. Unmatched junction bases numbered 11, after V lost 6 bases and J lost 3 bases. The CDR3 has 15 residues. Germline lookup yields CDR1 SGHVS and CDR2 FQNEAQ. Constant-segment-primed 5'RACE gave TCR alpha and TCR beta cDNA libraries with sample barcodes and UMIs. One entry per CDR3 protein results from TCRdb running MiXCR on the 5' RACE reads. This table has fewer than 250,000 distinct CDR3 sequences, around 30% appearing once. This clonotype was seen at least ten times. Its specificity is unknown. Points from the study as a whole: Specificity for SARS-CoV-2 was not confirmed among the second-wave clones peaking on day 37. Clones shrinking from day 15 to 85 showed even CD4/CD8 mixes; later expanders tilted CD4+. Prior to infection, memory already included some responding clones, suggesting cross-reactive memory joined.

This TCR was recovered from an adult woman who had mild COVID-19 (a few samples of this study predate the infection). Cell type and time point are not known. The chain employs TRBV7-8 and TRBJ2-7, with TRBD2 identical over 7 bases. The sample taken for sequencing was PBMCs or a T cell subset sorted from them (not recorded which). DNA of the CDR3: TGTGCCAGCAGGGGGAGGGAGGGCCCAGACTACGAGCAGTACTTC. This encodes CASRGREGPDYEQYF.